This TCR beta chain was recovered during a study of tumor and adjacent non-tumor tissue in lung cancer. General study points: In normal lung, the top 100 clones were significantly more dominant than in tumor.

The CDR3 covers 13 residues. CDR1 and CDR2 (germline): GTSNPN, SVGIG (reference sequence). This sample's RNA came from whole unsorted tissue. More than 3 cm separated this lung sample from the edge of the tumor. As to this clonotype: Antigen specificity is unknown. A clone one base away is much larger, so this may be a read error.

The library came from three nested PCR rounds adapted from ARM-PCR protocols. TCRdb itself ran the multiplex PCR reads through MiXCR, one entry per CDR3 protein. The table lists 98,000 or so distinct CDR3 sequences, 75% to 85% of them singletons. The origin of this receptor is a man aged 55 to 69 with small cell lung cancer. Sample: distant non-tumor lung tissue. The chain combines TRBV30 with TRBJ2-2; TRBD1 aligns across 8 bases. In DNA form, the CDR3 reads TGTGCCTGGCAACAGGGGGGTACCGGGAAGCTGTTTTTT. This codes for CAWQQGGTGKLFF.